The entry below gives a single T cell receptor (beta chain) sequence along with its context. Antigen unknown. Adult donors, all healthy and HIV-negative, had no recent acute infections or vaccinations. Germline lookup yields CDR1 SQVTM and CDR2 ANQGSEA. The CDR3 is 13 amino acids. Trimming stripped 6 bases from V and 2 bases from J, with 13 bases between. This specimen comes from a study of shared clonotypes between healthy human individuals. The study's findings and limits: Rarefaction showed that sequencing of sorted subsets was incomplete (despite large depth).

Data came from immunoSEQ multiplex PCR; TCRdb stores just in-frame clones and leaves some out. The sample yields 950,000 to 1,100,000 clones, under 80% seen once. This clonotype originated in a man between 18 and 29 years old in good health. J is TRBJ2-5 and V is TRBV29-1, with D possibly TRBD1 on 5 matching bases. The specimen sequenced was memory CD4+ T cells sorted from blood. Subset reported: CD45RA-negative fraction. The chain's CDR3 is CSVTGLGQETQYF. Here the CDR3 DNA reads TGCAGCGTCACAGGCCTGGGACAAGAGACCCAGTACTTC.